This TCR beta chain was recovered during a study of blood T cells in healthy people across ages. The germline gives CDR1 SGHTA, CDR2 FQGNSA. V was clipped by 8 bases and J by 1 base, with 8 bases between them. CDR3 length: 12 residues. This clonotype appeared many times. PCR was performed a second time for about 7 to 12 cycles using a sample-barcoded 5' primer and a J-beta primer mix. TCRdb reprocessed the 5' RACE reads with MiXCR, giving one entry per CDR3 protein. The data contain about 800,000 distinct CDR3 sequences, roughly 25% of them singletons. This same sample was also taken into another study, of T cells of mothers and their children.

V is TRBV7-2 and J is TRBJ2-5; D ambiguous. The sample comprised blood. The TCR originated in a boy aged 5-17 years in good health. CDR3 coding DNA: TGTGCCAGCTCGTCGACCCAAGAGACCCAGTACTTC. It yields the protein CASSSTQETQYF. Full variable domain (missing parts from reference TRBV7-2 and TRBJ2-5): GAGVSQSPSNKVTEKGKDVELRCDPISGHTALYWYRQSLGQGLEFLIYFQGNSAPDKSGLPSDRFSAERTGGSVSTLTIQRTQQEDSAVYLCASSSTQETQYFGPGTRLLVL.